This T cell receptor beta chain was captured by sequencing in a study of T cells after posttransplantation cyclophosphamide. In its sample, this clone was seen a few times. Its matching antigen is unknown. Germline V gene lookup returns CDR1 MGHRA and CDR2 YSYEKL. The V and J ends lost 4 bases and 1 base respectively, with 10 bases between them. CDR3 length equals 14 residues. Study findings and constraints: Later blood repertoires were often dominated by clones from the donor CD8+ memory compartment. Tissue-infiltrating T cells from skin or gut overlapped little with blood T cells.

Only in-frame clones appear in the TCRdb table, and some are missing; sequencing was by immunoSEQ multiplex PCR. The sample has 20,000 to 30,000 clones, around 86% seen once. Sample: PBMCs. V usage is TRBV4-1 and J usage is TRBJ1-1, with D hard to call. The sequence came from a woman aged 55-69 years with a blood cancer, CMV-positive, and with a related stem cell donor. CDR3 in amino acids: CASSLPGRNTEAFF. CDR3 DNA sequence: TGCGCCAGCAGCCTGCCGGGGAGGAACACTGAAGCTTTCTTT.